The 26 T cell receptor beta chains presented below share a single source sample, sequenced in a study of CD8 T cells in Susac syndrome. RNA in amounts of about 0.45 to 1 ug was reverse transcribed with random hexamers. TCRdb itself ran the immunoSEQ multiplex PCR reads through MiXCR, one entry per CDR3 protein. The sample consists of just over 150,000 distinct CDR3 sequences, roughly 94% of them appearing once. The sequenced sample was CD8+ T cells from PBMCs. The source of these receptors is a human donor with multiple sclerosis.

For the CDR3, the DNA is TGCAGTGCTAGAGATCTCCGAGGCCCAAGCTCCTACGAGCAGTACTTC. This encodes CSARDLRGPSSYEQYF. The chain carries TRBV20-1 and TRBJ2-7; D not resolved. The CDR3 loop spans 16 amino acids. V was shortened by 0 bases and J by 0 bases, with 15 bases between the two germline ends. Germline V gene data show CDR1 as DFQATT and CDR2 as SNEGSKA (reference sequence).

This clonotype was detected only once. The chain has TRBV7-3 and TRBJ2-1; TRBD1 might be the D (5 bases). The CDR3 loop spans 13 amino acids. Trimming removed 5 bases from V and 3 bases from J, with 8 bases in between. Germline V gene data show CDR1 as SGHTA and CDR2 as FQGTGA. This CDR3 reads CASSPDNYNEQFF. Here the CDR3 DNA reads TGTGCCAGCAGCCCGGACAACTACAATGAGCAGTTCTTC.

This clonotype was seen a few times. V is TRBV5-5 and J is TRBJ1-6; no clear D gene. Germline assignment: CDR1 SGHKS and CDR2 YYEKEE (reference sequence). This CDR3 has 12 amino acids. V was clipped by 0 bases and J by 8 bases, with 3 bases between them. The DNA for the CDR3 is TGTGCCAGCAGCTTGGCGGATTCACCCCTCCACTTT. Translation: CASSLADSPLHF.

This sequence joins TRBV10-3 and TRBJ2-3; possible D gene TRBD2, 6 bases. The V gene's germline CDR1 is ENHRY and CDR2 SYGVKD. The CDR3 length is 13 residues. Deletions cut 4 bases from V and 4 bases from J, with 9 bases between. CDR3 amino acids: CAISVSGADTQYF. The CDR3 DNA reads as TGTGCCATCAGTGTTTCGGGGGCAGATACGCAGTATTTT.

This clonotype occurred once. This chain joins TRBV3-1 and TRBJ2-5; tentatively, D is TRBD1 (5 bases). The CDR3 contains 14 residues. V was shortened by 4 bases and J by 2 bases, with 11 bases between the two germline ends. The germline CDR1 and CDR2 sequences are LGHDT and YNNKEL (reference sequence). The CDR3 protein is CASSPDSFQETQYF. DNA of the CDR3: TGTGCCAGCAGCCCCGACAGCTTTCAAGAGACCCAGTACTTC.

This clonotype was counted once. The chain combines TRBV9 with TRBJ2-3, with D unclear. The CDR3 runs to 13 residues. Trimming removed 4 bases at V and 1 base at J, with 7 bases between. Germline V gene data show CDR1 as SGDLS and CDR2 as YYNGEE. CDR3 amino acids: CASSTWGTDTQYF. The CDR3 DNA is TGTGCCAGCAGCACTTGGGGCACAGATACGCAGTATTTT.

CDR3 coding DNA: TGTGCCAGCGGGAACAACGAGCAGTACTTC. Residues: CASGNNEQYF. The V gene is TRBV7-9, the J gene TRBJ2-7; D ambiguous. Germline V lookup: CDR1 SEHNR, CDR2 FQNEAQ (reference sequence). The CDR3 is made up of 10 amino acids. Trimming stripped 8 bases from V and 5 bases from J, with 7 bases between.

V and J are TRBV29-1 and TRBJ2-5, with 7 nucleotides matching TRBD1. V dropped 3 bases and J dropped 2; count of bases not matched to a gene: 6. This CDR3 contains 14 residues. Per the germline V gene, CDR1 is SQVTM and CDR2 is ANQGSEA. CDR3 in amino acids: CSVDLGRGQETQYF. The CDR3 nucleotides read TGCAGCGTTGATCTAGGCAGGGGGCAAGAGACCCAGTACTTC.

The genes are TRBV27 and TRBJ2-2; D is ambiguous. Trimming shortened V by 4 bases and J by 1 base, and 10 bases separated the two germline ends. Germline V gives CDR1 MNHEY, CDR2 SMNVEV (reference sequence). The length of the CDR3 is 15 residues. CDR3 nucleotide sequence: TGTGCCAGCAGTTACGCTGGCAGGAACACCGGGGAGCTGTTTTTT. This gives the protein CASSYAGRNTGELFF.

V and J are TRBV29-1 and TRBJ2-1; D possibly matches TRBD1 or TRBD2 (5 bases each). Germline values: CDR1 SQVTM, CDR2 ANQGSEA. The CDR3 is made up of 12 amino acids. V dropped 7 bases and J dropped 5 bases, with 12 bases sitting between them. CDR3 sequence reads: CSAARDHNEQFF. Written as DNA, the CDR3 is TGCAGCGCCGCCCGGGACCACAATGAGCAGTTCTTC.

The V call is TRBV2, the J call TRBJ2-7; unclear D gene. The germline V gene has CDR1 SNHLY and CDR2 FYNNEI. V lost 3 bases and J 5 bases, leaving 8 bases between the germline ends. This CDR3 is 12 amino acids long. The CDR3 DNA reads as TGTGCCAGCAGTGAGTGGTTGGACGAGCAGTACTTC. As protein: CASSEWLDEQYF.

The chain carries TRBV30 and TRBJ2-1; D gene unclear. The CDR3 consists of 18 residues. The germline gives CDR1 GTSNPN, CDR2 SVGIG (reference sequence). V was clipped by 1 base and J by 0 bases, with 19 bases between them. The CDR3 DNA follows: TGTGCCTGGAGTGACTTCCGGGCGTCGGGCCACTCCTACAATGAGCAGTTCTTC. It is translated as CAWSDFRASGHSYNEQFF.

The CDR3 DNA is TGTGCCTCAAAGGAAGCGCGCTCTGGGGCCAACGTCCTGACTTTC. It codes for CASKEARSGANVLTF. The chain joins TRBV19 to TRBJ2-6; no firm D call. The CDR3 loop spans 15 amino acids. CDR1 and CDR2 from the germline V gene are LNHDA and SQIVND (reference sequence). The V and J ends lost 11 bases and 0 bases respectively, with 14 bases between them.

The V and J genes are TRBV29-1 and TRBJ1-2; 8 bases map to TRBD1. The V and J ends lost 0 bases and 3 bases, in that order; junction bases with no gene match: 6. Germline V CDR1 and CDR2: SQVTM, ANQGSEA. This CDR3 contains 15 residues. The CDR3 DNA sequence: TGCAGCGTTGAAGATGGAAGGACAGGGTACTATGGCTACACCTTC. This encodes CSVEDGRTGYYGYTF. The whole variable domain, filled in from reference TRBV29-1 and TRBJ1-2, reads SAVISQKPSRDICQRGTSLTIQCQVDSQVTMMFWYRQQPGQSLTLIATANQGSEATYESGFVIDKFPISRPNLTFSTLTVSNMSPEDSSIYLCSVEDGRTGYYGYTFGSGTRLTVV.

This chain connects TRBV30 to TRBJ2-2, with D perhaps TRBD2 (5 bases). In germline, CDR1 is GTSNPN, CDR2 SVGIG (reference sequence). V was clipped by 0 bases and J by 6 bases, with 8 bases between them. This CDR3 is built from 13 residues. The CDR3 nucleotides read TGTGCCTGGAGTGTAGCGAGGGCCGGGGAGCTGTTTTTT. It translates to CAWSVARAGELFF.

This chain uses TRBV15 with TRBJ2-3; D is unclear. V gave up 7 bases and J gave up 8 bases, with 13 bases separating them. CDR3 length: 12 amino acids. The V gene's germline CDR1 is LNHNV and CDR2 YYDKDF (reference sequence). CDR3 sequence reads: CATTASGGTQYF. Written as DNA, the CDR3 is TGTGCCACCACCGCGTCGGGTGGTACGCAGTATTTT.

In this sample, this clonotype turned up once. The chain employs TRBV7-7 and TRBJ2-5, with 14 bases matching TRBD2. Trimming removed 5 bases from V and 4 bases from J; junction bases left unmatched: 6. This CDR3 comprises 16 residues. CDR1 SSHAT and CDR2 FNYEAQ come from the germline V gene (reference sequence). CDR3 region: CASSLRLAGGPETQYF. Written as DNA, the CDR3 is TGTGCCAGCAGCCTACGACTAGCGGGGGGGCCAGAGACCCAGTACTTC.

This sequence joins TRBV3-1 and TRBJ2-5; 8 positions match TRBD2. CDR1 LGHDT and CDR2 YNNKEL come from the germline V gene (reference sequence). V dropped 2 bases and J dropped 5; count of bases not matched to a gene: 7. The CDR3 consists of 15 residues. The CDR3 DNA follows: TGTGCCAGCAGCCAATATCGTAGCGGGGCGGAGACCCAGTACTTC. Amino acids: CASSQYRSGAETQYF.

A note on this clonotype: One end of the junction is discordant with germline, which a read error may explain. The genes are TRBV7-6 and TRBJ2-1; 11 nucleotides line up with TRBD2. The CDR3 totals 16 residues. Germline-derived CDR1 and CDR2 are SGHVS and FNYEAQ. CDR3 DNA sequence: TGTGCCAGCAGCTTAGCGACCCTAGCGGGGGGTGACGGCACGATCTTC. It yields the protein CASSLATLAGGDGTIF.

Here the CDR3 reads CATSGGRNTGELFF. The CDR3 nucleotides are TGTGCCACCAGCGGGGGTCGCAACACCGGGGAGCTGTTTTTT. This chain links TRBV15 with TRBJ2-2; D possibly uses TRBD1 or TRBD2 (5 bases each). CDR3 size: 14 residues. V dropped 5 bases and J dropped 2 bases, with 9 bases sitting between them. CDR1 and CDR2 from the germline V gene are LNHNV and YYDKDF (reference sequence).

The CDR3 region has the DNA TGTGCCAGCAGCGAGGACAGTAGCTCCTACAATGAGCAGTTCTTC. This translates into CASSEDSSSYNEQFF. This chain connects TRBV3-1 to TRBJ2-1; D is perhaps TRBD1 (6 bases). The ends were cut back, 5 bases at V and 0 bases at J, with 11 bases in the middle. The CDR3 is 15 amino acids. The germline V gene has CDR1 LGHDT and CDR2 YNNKEL (reference sequence).

This sequence joins TRBV30 and TRBJ2-1; 7 positions agree with TRBD2. The CDR3 consists of 14 residues. CDR1 is GTSNPN, CDR2 SVGIG, per germline (reference sequence). V lost 2 bases to trimming and J lost 6 bases; unmatched junction nucleotides: 7. The DNA of the CDR3 is TGTGCCTGGAGTACGGGGGGTTGGGGCAATGAGCAGTTCTTC. This encodes CAWSTGGWGNEQFF.

The chain has TRBV12-3 or TRBV12-4 and TRBJ1-1; no reliable D call. The CDR3 loop spans 13 amino acids. V dropped 3 bases and J dropped 6 bases, with 11 bases sitting between them. The CDR3 sequence: CASSFEGFAEAFF. CDR3 DNA: TGTGCCAGCAGTTTCGAGGGCTTCGCTGAAGCTTTCTTT.

This clonotype was recorded only once. The chain employs TRBV7-9 and TRBJ2-5; TRBD1 might be the D (5 bases). Germline V gene lookup returns CDR1 SEHNR and CDR2 FQNEAQ (reference sequence). There are 14 residues in the CDR3. The germline V and J ends were trimmed by 2 bases and 0 bases, with 7 bases remaining between them. CDR3 bases: TGTGCCAGCAGCTTACCAGGGAACCAAGAGACCCAGTACTTC. This sequence encodes CASSLPGNQETQYF.

The J gene is TRBJ2-7, the V gene TRBV5-1; no firm D call. The V end lost 7 bases, the J end lost 3 bases, and 14 bases lay between the germline ends. The CDR3 runs 13 residues. Germline CDR1 and CDR2: SGHRS and YFSETQ. The CDR3 loop reads CASRSTADYEQYF. CDR3 coding DNA: TGCGCCAGCCGCTCGACGGCGGACTACGAGCAGTACTTC.

The V gene is TRBV27, the J gene TRBJ2-1; D call uncertain. This CDR3 spans 15 amino acids. The germline V gene has CDR1 MNHEY and CDR2 SMNVEV (reference sequence). Trimming pared 7 bases from V and 5 bases from J, leaving 18 bases between. CDR3 residues: CASTAFSSRNNEQFF. The CDR3 DNA reads as TGTGCCAGCACCGCCTTCTCCTCCAGAAACAATGAGCAGTTCTTC.